The sequence of this TCR beta chain was determined in a study of cytomegalovirus exposure and HLA in healthy donors. The CDR3 is 16 residues long. Per the germline V gene, CDR1 is LNHDA and CDR2 is SQIVND (reference sequence). V gave up 4 bases and J gave up 6 bases; unmatched junction bases: 12. Study-wide points: What was likely a sequencing artifact was a cluster of highly shared sequence variants. From TCR beta sequences, most subjects' HLA-A and HLA-B alleles were reportedly predicted accurately.

A multiplex PCR was run with 60 Vbeta primers and 13 Jbeta primers. Data came from immunoSEQ multiplex PCR; TCRdb stores just in-frame clones and leaves some out. This table lists approximately 150,000 clones. A word on this clone: The antigen remains undetermined.

V is TRBV19 and J is TRBJ1-2; TRBD1 aligns across 9 bases. This TCR came from a middle-aged woman in good health and CMV-seronegative. The specimen sequenced was PBMCs. The CDR3 is CASSKGKDRGFHGYTF. Here the CDR3 DNA reads TGTGCCAGTAGTAAGGGGAAGGACAGGGGATTTCATGGCTACACCTTC. Looking up the rest from reference TRBV19 and TRBJ1-2 gives the full variable domain: DGGITQSPKYLFRKEGQNVTLSCEQNLNHDAMYWYRQDPGQGLRLIYYSQIVNDFQKGDIAEGYSVSREKKESFPLTVTSAQKNPTAFYLCASSKGKDRGFHGYTFGSGTRLTVV.